The clone carrying this TCR beta chain was picked up many times. What it binds is not known. The source of the sample is a study of neurological immune-mediated disorders. Germline values: CDR1 SGHRS, CDR2 YFSETQ. The CDR3 length is 16 residues. The J segment lost 4 bases and the V segment lost 2 bases, leaving 6 bases of the junction unmatched. Points from the study as a whole: The greatest degree of TCR clonal expansion was observed in HTLV-1-associated myelopathy, with the lowest in multiple sclerosis, below that of healthy controls.

Sample time point: technical triplicate 2. TCRdb processed the 5' RACE reads anew with MiXCR; each CDR3 protein has one entry. The sample gives 30,000 or so distinct CDR3 sequences, approximately 12% of which show up once; about 5.7% is in the top ten. Sample: CD4+ T cells from blood. This receptor was identified in a female donor with HTLV-1-associated myelopathy (HAM/TSP). This chain uses TRBV5-1 with TRBJ2-5; 12 bases match TRBD2. The CDR3 bases are TGCGCCAGCAGCTTCACACTAGCGGGGGGCCTAGAGACCCAGTACTTC. Amino acid sequence: CASSFTLAGGLETQYF.